The 6 T cell receptor beta chains below were found in one sample sequenced in a study of T-cell reconstitution after alpha-beta-depleted transplantation in children (TCRdb year 2016). The library was generated by PCR. The sequencing machine was an Illumina HiSeq 2500. TCR libraries were prepared with molecular barcoding, using unique molecular identifiers to normalize TCRbeta repertoire quantification. The public reads were quality trimmed at Q25 with fastp and then assembled into clones with MiXCR by TCRdb, keeping productive beta chains. Rows merge per CDR3 protein into single entries with the most common DNA and genes. Within this sample are 900,000 or so distinct CDR3 sequences, with roughly 16% of them counted one time only. Approximately 5% of the sample lies in the top ten. This specimen's treatment or condition label, interpreted: allogeneic hematopoietic cell transplantation with graft depleted of TCRalphabeta T cells and CD19 B cells.

The specimen was PBMCs, mostly from graft donor cells, collected 360 days after TCRalphabeta/CD19-depleted stem cell transplant. All receptors come from a male patient under 18 who had a stem cell transplant for acute lymphoblastic leukemia, so the T cells may come from the graft donor.

This clonotype turned up a few times. This chain connects TRBV3-1 to TRBJ2-3; 10 nucleotides match TRBD2. After removal of 4 bases from V and 0 bases from J, the junction contained 4 bases not matched to a gene. This CDR3 has 16 amino acids. Germline loops: CDR1 LGHDT, CDR2 YNNKEL (reference sequence). The CDR3 DNA follows: TGTGCCAGCAGCCCAACTAGCGGGATTAGCACAGATACGCAGTATTTT. This encodes CASSPTSGISTDTQYF.

This clonotype was seen many times. V and J are TRBV27 and TRBJ2-7, with unresolved D. CDR3 length: 11 amino acids. Germline V gives CDR1 MNHEY, CDR2 SMNVEV (reference sequence). The ends were cut back, 7 bases at V and 3 bases at J, with 7 bases in the middle. CDR3 protein: CASILIYEQYF. CDR3 in DNA: TGTGCCAGCATCCTAATCTACGAGCAGTACTTC.

V usage is TRBV24-1 and J usage is TRBJ2-2; D call uncertain. Per germline, CDR1 KGHDR and CDR2 SFDVKD. Trimming removed 0 bases at V and 7 bases at J, with 5 bases between. This CDR3 has 13 amino acids. The CDR3 DNA reads TGTGCCACCAGTGATTTGGGCTACGGGGAGCTGTTTTTT. This sequence encodes CATSDLGYGELFF.

This clonotype has just a few counts. This chain uses TRBV6-5 with TRBJ1-1; the D is unclear. The germline V and J ends were trimmed by 2 bases and 0 bases, with 7 bases remaining between them. Germline V CDR1 and CDR2: MNHEY, SVGAGI. This CDR3 has 14 amino acids. CDR3 nucleotide sequence: TGTGCCAGCAGTTACGGACGGCTGAACACTGAAGCTTTCTTT. Translating gives CASSYGRLNTEAFF.

This clonotype was seen more than once but under ten times. The rearrangement joins TRBV20-1 to TRBJ2-2; 14 bases agree with TRBD2. The V segment lost 6 bases and the J segment 7 bases; nucleotides outside the gene matches: 10. The germline gives CDR1 DFQATT, CDR2 SNEGSKA (reference sequence). The CDR3 loop spans 16 amino acids. CDR3 residues: CSARLAGGKLGGELFF. CDR3 bases: TGCAGTGCGCGACTAGCGGGAGGGAAGTTGGGCGGGGAGCTGTTTTTT.

This clonotype was seen a handful of times. V gene TRBV7-9 combines with J gene TRBJ1-1; D gene ambiguous. CDR3 length: 15 residues. Deletions cut 1 base from V and 4 bases from J, with 13 bases between. CDR1 and CDR2 from the germline V gene are SEHNR and FQNEAQ (reference sequence). The CDR3 DNA reads as TGTGCCAGCAGCTTAGGTCGGCCCTTGGGCACTGAAGCTTTCTTT. This translates into CASSLGRPLGTEAFF.